This T cell receptor beta chain was obtained from a study of T cells in localized non-small cell lung cancer. Study results and caveats: Appearing in adjacent lung were a median 57 of the top 100 tumor clones. Heterogeneity stays possible, as sequencing covered only one tumor region.

This clone was found once. Its antigen is not known. Only in-frame clones appear in the TCRdb table, and some are missing; sequencing was by immunoSEQ multiplex PCR. The repertoire includes about 64,000 clones, roughly 80% of them detected once, and under 5% sits in the top ten. CDR1 and CDR2 from the germline V gene are WNHNN and SYGVQD (reference sequence). The CDR3 runs to 15 residues. The trim removed 5 bases at V and 4 bases at J, leaving 6 bases unmatched. This chain uses TRBV10-1 with TRBJ2-7; 12 bases align to TRBD2. This specimen consisted of PBMCs, obtained before any cancer treatment. The source of this sequence is a man aged 35-69 years with stage II lung adenocarcinoma. The CDR3 here is CASSSTSGRRYEQYF. CDR3 coding DNA: TGCGCCAGCAGTTCTACTAGCGGGAGGAGATACGAGCAGTACTTC.